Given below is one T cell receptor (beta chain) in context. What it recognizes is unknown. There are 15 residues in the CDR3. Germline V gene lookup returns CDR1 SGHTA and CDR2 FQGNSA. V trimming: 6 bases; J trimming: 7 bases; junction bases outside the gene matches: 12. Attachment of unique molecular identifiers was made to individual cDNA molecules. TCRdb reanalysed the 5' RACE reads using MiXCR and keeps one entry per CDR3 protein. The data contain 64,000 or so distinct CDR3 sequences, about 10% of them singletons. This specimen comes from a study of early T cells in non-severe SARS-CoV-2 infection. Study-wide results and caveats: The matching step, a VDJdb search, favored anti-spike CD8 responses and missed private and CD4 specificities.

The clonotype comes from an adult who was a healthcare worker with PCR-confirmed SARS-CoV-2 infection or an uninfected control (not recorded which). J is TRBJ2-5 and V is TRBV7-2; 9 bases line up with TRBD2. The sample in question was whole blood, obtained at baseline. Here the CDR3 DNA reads TGTGCCAGCAGACTAGCGGGCCTCGCGCTGGGGACCCAGTACTTC. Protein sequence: CASRLAGLALGTQYF.